The 18 T cell receptor beta chains in this list originate from one sample, sequenced in a study of T-cell reconstitution after alpha-beta-depleted transplantation in children. The library targeted TCRbeta and was prepared with unique molecular identifiers. MiXCR, run by TCRdb on the PCR reads, gives a single entry per CDR3 protein. Here the sample spans 250,000 to 300,000 distinct CDR3 sequences, 10% being singletons. The sequenced sample was PBMCs, obtained before TCRalphabeta/CD19-depleted stem cell transplant. The receptors were gathered from a boy younger than two with acute myeloid leukemia, due to receive a stem cell transplant.

As regards this clonotype: A clone one base away is much larger, so this may be a read error. The chain combines TRBV27 with TRBJ2-1, with D perhaps TRBD2 (6 bases). The germline V and J ends were trimmed by 5 bases and 6 bases, with 14 bases remaining between them. The CDR3 contains 14 residues. CDR1 MNHEY and CDR2 SMNVEV come from the germline V gene (reference sequence). The CDR3 nucleotides read TGTGCCAGCAGTCCATCGGGACTTTGCAATGAGCAGTTCTTC. This translates into CASSPSGLCNEQFF.

There are many counts of this clonotype. The rearrangement uses TRBV25-1 and TRBJ2-3, with D unclear. V lost 1 base, J lost 3 bases, and 5 bases lay in between. The CDR3 has 13 residues. CDR1 and CDR2 from the germline V gene are MGHDK and SYGVNS. In DNA, the CDR3 is TGTGCCAGCAGTGAATCGGGTACAGATACGCAGTATTTT. The encoded protein is CASSESGTDTQYF.

This clonotype was detected only a few times. This chain uses TRBV7-2 with TRBJ2-1; TRBD1 might be the D (5 bases). Germline CDR1 reads SGHTA; CDR2 reads FQGNSA. The CDR3 has 14 amino acids. With 5 bases removed from V and 3 bases from J, the gap between germline ends came to 11 bases. CDR3 residues: CASSVTGNYNEQFF. As DNA, the CDR3 is TGTGCCAGCAGCGTAACAGGAAACTACAATGAGCAGTTCTTC.

This clonotype was seen a handful of times. The chain employs TRBV14 and TRBJ2-1; 16 nucleotides agree with TRBD2. This CDR3 comprises 19 residues. V gave up 2 bases and J gave up 4 bases; unmatched junction bases: 8. Germline values: CDR1 SGHDN, CDR2 FVKESK. The CDR3 DNA follows: TGTGCCAGCAGCCAACTCGGGACTAGCGGGGGGGCCGGGTACAATGAGCAGTTCTTC. Its translation: CASSQLGTSGGAGYNEQFF. Variable domain in full (rest from reference TRBV14 and TRBJ2-1): EAGVTQFPSHSVIEKGQTVTLRCDPISGHDNLYWYRRVMGKEIKFLLHFVKESKQDESGMPNNRFLAERTGGTYSTLKVQPAELEDSGVYFCASSQLGTSGGAGYNEQFFGPGTRLTVL.

This clonotype has more than one count but fewer than ten. This chain uses TRBV6-1 with TRBJ2-1, with D perhaps TRBD2 (5 bases). CDR1 is MNHNS and CDR2 is SASEGT in the germline V gene. The ends were cut back, 7 bases at V and 0 bases at J, with 10 bases in the middle. CDR3 length: 14 amino acids. CDR3 sequence (DNA): TGTGCCAGCAAGCAGCGGAGCTCCTACAATGAGCAGTTCTTC. This sequence encodes CASKQRSSYNEQFF.

The chain carries TRBV6-5 and TRBJ2-5; a possible D gene is TRBD2 (5 bases). Germline lookup yields CDR1 MNHEY and CDR2 SVGAGI. Trimming pared 0 bases from V and 5 bases from J, leaving 7 bases between. This CDR3 region has 13 residues. The DNA for the CDR3 is TGTGCCAGCAGTTACTCCGAGGGCGAGACCCAGTACTTC. Protein sequence: CASSYSEGETQYF.

This clonotype has at least ten counts. The chain uses TRBV5-1 and TRBJ2-5; TRBD2 matches at 7 bases. In germline, CDR1 is SGHRS, CDR2 YFSETQ. The V gene end was trimmed by 0 bases and the J gene end by 0 bases; junction bases not matched to a gene: 5. The CDR3 length is 16 residues. The DNA of the CDR3 is TGCGCCAGCAGCTTGGGCCCTAGCGGTTACCAAGAGACCCAGTACTTC. The encoded protein is CASSLGPSGYQETQYF. Full variable domain (rest looked up from reference TRBV5-1 and TRBJ2-5): KAGVTQTPRYLIKTRGQQVTLSCSPISGHRSVSWYQQTPGQGLQFLFEYFSETQRNKGNFPGRFSGRQFSNSRSEMNVSTLELGDSALYLCASSLGPSGYQETQYFGPGTRLLVL.

This clonotype occurred many times. The chain joins TRBV5-1 to TRBJ2-2; 12 positions agree with TRBD2. CDR1 and CDR2 (germline): SGHRS, YFSETQ. The length of the CDR3 is 16 residues. V shed 7 bases and J 4 bases; nucleotides not matched to a gene: 8. The CDR3 sequence is CASGLAGFGVTGELFF. The CDR3 region has the DNA TGCGCCAGCGGACTAGCGGGGTTTGGAGTCACCGGGGAGCTGTTTTTT.

This clonotype was seen repeatedly, ten times or more. The chain uses TRBV5-1 and TRBJ2-2; D gene uncertain. Germline assignment: CDR1 SGHRS and CDR2 YFSETQ. V was clipped by 2 bases and J by 2 bases, with 7 bases between them. CDR3 size: 14 residues. The CDR3 is CASSFLYNTGELFF. Written as DNA, the CDR3 is TGCGCCAGCAGCTTTCTGTACAACACCGGGGAGCTGTTTTTT.

V gene TRBV12-3 or TRBV12-4 combines with J gene TRBJ1-3; perhaps TRBD1 as D (5 bases). CDR3 length: 14 residues. With 4 bases removed from V and 7 bases from J, the gap between germline ends came to 14 bases. CDR3 bases: TGTGCCAGCAGTTCGCGACAGCGTCGGAACACCATATATTTT. Its protein product is CASSSRQRRNTIYF.

This clonotype appeared many times. The genes are TRBV7-3 and TRBJ2-7; D remains unclear. The CDR3 length is 15 residues. CDR1 is SGHTA, CDR2 FQGTGA, per germline. Trimming removed 4 bases at V and 4 bases at J, with 17 bases between. The CDR3 sequence is CASSSSKSLIYEQYF. CDR3 bases: TGTGCCAGCAGCTCCTCAAAGTCCCTTATTTACGAGCAGTACTTC.

The chain couples TRBV5-1 to TRBJ2-5; TRBD1 agrees at 7 bases. After removal of 2 bases from V and 7 bases from J, the junction contained 11 bases not matched to a gene. From germline, CDR1 is SGHRS and CDR2 YFSETQ. This CDR3 region has 15 residues. The CDR3 region is CASSFTGTDIRTQYF. CDR3 bases: TGCGCCAGCAGCTTTACCGGGACAGACATACGGACCCAGTACTTC.

The chain combines TRBV5-6 with TRBJ2-4; a weak D match, TRBD1 (6 bases). The V end lost 6 bases, the J end lost 8 bases, and 21 bases lay between the germline ends. The CDR3 covers 15 residues. Germline loops: CDR1 SGHDT, CDR2 YYEEEE. CDR3 bases: TGTGCCAGCAAGCAGCTAAACAGGGCTGGAGACATTCAGTACTTC. Translated: CASKQLNRAGDIQYF.

This clonotype was recorded a few times. This chain connects TRBV18 to TRBJ1-5; TRBD1 agrees at 8 bases. This CDR3 spans 14 amino acids. The trim removed 2 bases at V and 6 bases at J, leaving 3 bases unmatched. Germline lookup yields CDR1 KGHSH and CDR2 LQKENI. CDR3 nucleotide sequence: TGTGCCAGCTCACCAGGACAGGGCGCTCAGCCCCAGCATTTT. Encoded protein: CASSPGQGAQPQHF. Looking up the rest from reference TRBV18 and TRBJ1-5 gives the full variable domain: NAGVMQNPRHLVRRRGQEARLRCSPMKGHSHVYWYRQLPEEGLKFMVYLQKENIIDESGMPKERFSAEFPKEGPSILRIQQVVRGDSAAYFCASSPGQGAQPQHFGDGTRLSIL.

CDR3 nucleotide sequence: TGTGCCAGCAGCCCTAGGACAGGGAAGGGGCATGGCTACACCTTC. This codes for CASSPRTGKGHGYTF. The chain joins TRBV7-2 to TRBJ1-2, with 8 positions matching TRBD1. Looked up from germline, CDR1 is SGHTA and CDR2 is FQGNSA. V lost 5 bases and J lost 6; bases outside the gene matches: 11. This CDR3 has 15 residues.

This clonotype was observed once. The chain couples TRBV4-3 to TRBJ2-2; the match to TRBD1 covers 9 bases. Germline CDR1 reads LGHNA; CDR2 reads YSLEER. The CDR3 length is 17 residues. V lost 1 base, J lost 4 bases, and 7 bases stayed unmatched. The CDR3 reads CASSQGIGTGITGELFF. In DNA, the CDR3 is TGCGCCAGCAGCCAAGGAATTGGGACAGGGATCACCGGGGAGCTGTTTTTT.

The table lists this clonotype with a few counts. The J gene is TRBJ1-1, the V gene TRBV29-1; D might be TRBD1 (6 bases). V lost 1 base and J lost 5, with 17 bases in between. This CDR3 spans 15 amino acids. Germline V gives CDR1 SQVTM, CDR2 ANQGSEA. CDR3 protein: CSVEVMVEGGTEAFF. The CDR3 DNA sequence: TGCAGCGTTGAAGTAATGGTTGAGGGGGGGACTGAAGCTTTCTTT.

In its sample, this clonotype was seen a few times. The chain has TRBV18 and TRBJ2-1, with D hard to call. Trimming removed 0 bases at V and 1 base at J, with 4 bases between. The CDR3 consists of 14 residues. The germline V gene has CDR1 KGHSH and CDR2 LQKENI. For the CDR3, the DNA is TGTGCCAGCTCACCACCGGGATCCTACAATGAGCAGTTCTTC. Residues: CASSPPGSYNEQFF.